This T cell receptor beta chain was recovered during a study of blood T cell repertoires in COVID-19. Study in general: The cDNA or gDNA used as material had been derived from T cells, B-cell-depleted T cells, or PBMCs.

Per the germline V gene, CDR1 is MNHEY and CDR2 is SMNVEV (reference sequence). The J segment lost 6 bases and the V segment lost 5 bases, leaving 6 bases of the junction unmatched. The CDR3 is 14 amino acids. Enrolled through a virtual design, the participants were between about 18 and 100 years of age and came from approximately 25 US areas. The protocol was immunoSEQ multiplex PCR, while the TCRdb copy is restricted to in-frame clones and leaves out a portion. This sample has 310,000 or so clones, with roughly 87% found just once. The receptor's source is a woman aged 40 to 55 who had recovered from COVID-19. The V gene is TRBV27, the J gene TRBJ2-7; TRBD2 agrees at 11 bases. The material sequenced was PBMCs or T cells enriched from blood (not recorded which). CDR3 nucleotides: TGTGCCAGCAGTCAACTAGCGGGAGTGACCGAGCAGTACTTC. Translation: CASSQLAGVTEQYF.